The rows below give T cell receptor beta chains drawn from one sample of a study of blood T cell repertoires in COVID-19. Assay used: immunoSEQ multiplex PCR; TCRdb lists only in-frame clones, some missing. The table includes about 83,000 clones, around 83% detected once. The specimen sequenced was peripheral blood. The origin of the receptors is a woman aged 80 or over in a cohort sampled during active or convalescent COVID-19. CDR3s include the opening cysteine and the closing phenylalanine or tryptophan. A D gene is named only where the DNA matches it firmly. Expanded clones are given a class, and other clones once, few, many or no size at all.

j_gene	d_gene	v_gene	abundance	CDR3aa	CDR3nt
TRBJ2-6	TRBD1	TRBV28	-	CASTGTGPSGANVLTF	TGTGCCAGCACAGGGACAGGCCCCTCTGGGGCCAACGTCCTGACTTTC
TRBJ2-5	-	TRBV3-1/TRBV3-2	-	CASSDFRGETQYF	TGTGCCAGCTCAGACTTTAGGGGGGAGACCCAGTACTTC
TRBJ2-5	TRBD1	TRBV5-1	-	CASSRGTGRTQETQYF	TGCGCCAGCAGCCGTGGGACAGGGCGCACCCAAGAGACCCAGTACTTC
TRBJ2-7	TRBD2	TRBV5-4	-	CASSPSVGGSHEQYF	TGTGCCAGCAGCCCAAGCGTGGGAGGGTCCCACGAGCAGTACTTC
TRBJ1-3	-	TRBV19	-	CASSTGEGSAGNTIYF	TGTGCCAGTAGTACGGGCGAGGGTTCAGCTGGAAACACCATATATTTT
TRBJ2-7	TRBD1	TRBV5-4	-	CASSHSGQGVGYEQYF	TGTGCCAGCAGCCATTCCGGACAGGGGGTGGGCTACGAGCAGTACTTC
TRBJ1-6	TRBD1	TRBV6-5	-	CASSYSRTRGNAPLHF	TGTGCCAGCAGTTACTCGAGAACCAGGGGGAATGCACCCCTCCACTTT
TRBJ1-2	TRBD1	TRBV11-3	-	CASSLDGQGNYGYTF	TGTGCCAGCAGCCTAGACGGACAGGGGAACTATGGCTACACCTTC
TRBJ2-2	TRBD1	TRBV2	-	CASSGGTGVRGTGELFF	TGTGCCAGCAGTGGAGGGACAGGGGTCAGGGGCACCGGGGAGCTGTTTTTT
TRBJ2-7	TRBD1	TRBV5-1	few	CASSSRPKTTGGSYEQYF	TGCGCCAGCAGCTCCAGGCCTAAGACAACAGGGGGTAGCTACGAGCAGTACTTC
TRBJ1-2	TRBD1	TRBV27	-	CASSFSPGTGVPYGYTF	TGTGCCAGCAGTTTCTCCCCCGGGACAGGGGTCCCCTATGGCTACACCTTC
TRBJ2-2	-	TRBV19	once	CASRDTLNTGELFF	TGTGCCAGTAGGGACACCTTGAACACCGGGGAGCTGTTTTTT
TRBJ1-1	-	TRBV11-2	-	CASSLYQGITEAFF	TGTGCCAGCAGCTTATACCAGGGAATCACTGAAGCTTTCTTT
TRBJ1-2	TRBD1	TRBV5-4	-	CASSPTGGADYGYTF	TGTGCCAGCAGTCCGACAGGGGGCGCAGACTATGGCTACACCTTC
TRBJ1-3	-	TRBV5-1	-	CASSPGPSGNTIYF	TGCGCCAGCAGCCCAGGGCCCTCTGGAAACACCATATATTTT
TRBJ1-2	-	TRBV18	-	CASSPVQFANYGYTF	TGTGCCAGCTCACCGGTTCAGTTTGCTAACTATGGCTACACCTTC
TRBJ1-6	-	TRBV6-1	-	CASSERLSSNSPLHF	TGTGCCAGCAGTGAAAGGTTGAGTAGCAATTCACCCCTCCACTTT
TRBJ1-1	-	TRBV19	-	CASSMGAGAKAEAFF	TGTGCCAGTAGTATGGGGGCAGGGGCGAAGGCTGAAGCTTTCTTT
TRBJ2-1	-	TRBV7-7	-	CASSSGASNEQFF	TGTGCTAGCAGCTCAGGGGCTAGCAATGAGCAGTTCTTC
TRBJ2-3	-	TRBV5-6	-	CASSLGARTDTQYF	TGTGCCAGCAGCTTGGGGGCCCGCACAGATACGCAGTATTTT
TRBJ2-7	TRBD1	TRBV11-3	-	CASSEQGTYEQYF	TGTGCCAGCAGCGAACAGGGGACCTACGAGCAGTACTTC
TRBJ1-1	-	TRBV3-1/TRBV3-2	-	CASSQAPGNTEAFF	TGTGCCAGCAGCCAAGCCCCCGGGAACACTGAAGCTTTCTTT
TRBJ1-2	-	TRBV2	-	CASSGRPDGYTF	TGTGCCAGCAGTGGGCGGCCAGATGGCTACACCTTC
TRBJ2-5	-	TRBV13	-	CASSSWGRRETQYF	TGTGCCAGCAGCTCGTGGGGGCGGAGGGAGACCCAGTACTTC
TRBJ2-3	-	TRBV11-3	-	CASSPGEDTQYF	TGTGCCAGCAGCCCCGGTGAGGATACGCAGTATTTT
TRBJ2-3	TRBD2	TRBV7-3	-	CASSLMGAGVTDTQYF	TGTGCCAGCAGCTTAATGGGAGCGGGGGTCACAGATACGCAGTATTTT
TRBJ2-3	-	TRBV7-2	-	CASSRGSADTQYF	TGTGCCAGCAGCCGCGGGTCAGCGGATACGCAGTATTTT
TRBJ2-5	-	TRBV3-1/TRBV3-2	-	CASSQAETQYF	TGTGCCAGCAGCCAAGCGGAGACCCAGTACTTC
TRBJ2-7	TRBD1	TRBV5-1	-	CASSPRQGNSYEQYF	TGCGCCAGCAGCCCCCGACAGGGAAATAGCTACGAGCAGTACTTC
TRBJ1-6	TRBD1	TRBV6-6	-	CASSFARQGNSPLHF	TGTGCCAGCAGTTTCGCCCGACAGGGGAATTCACCCCTCCACTTT
TRBJ1-6	-	TRBV9	-	CASSVAGGIGNSPLHF	TGTGCCAGCAGCGTAGCGGGGGGGATCGGCAATTCACCCCTCCACTTT
TRBJ2-5	-	TRBV6-5	-	CASSYSIERGETQYF	TGTGCCAGCAGTTACTCGATCGAGAGGGGGGAGACCCAGTACTTC
TRBJ1-2	-	TRBV6-5	-	CASSYSSSRYGYTF	TGTGCCAGCAGTTACTCCTCCTCTAGATATGGCTACACCTTC
TRBJ1-5	-	TRBV9	-	CARLTVSNQPQHF	TGTGCCAGGTTAACAGTTAGCAATCAGCCCCAGCATTTT
TRBJ2-2	TRBD1	TRBV4-1	once	CASSLFPGQGTGELFF	TGCGCCAGCAGCCTATTTCCGGGACAGGGAACCGGGGAGCTGTTTTTT
TRBJ2-5	-	TRBV11-2	-	CASSLRQAPPTQYF	TGTGCCAGCAGCTTAAGACAGGCTCCCCCCACCCAGTACTTC
TRBJ2-1	-	TRBV9	-	CASSPTLSDGSSYNEQFF	TGTGCCAGCAGCCCGACACTTTCGGACGGGAGTTCCTACAATGAGCAGTTCTTC
TRBJ1-4	-	TRBV28	-	CASSLGGQVNEKLFF	TGTGCCAGCAGTTTAGGTGGTCAGGTGAATGAAAAACTGTTTTTT
TRBJ1-2	-	TRBV15	once	CATSRDQGPGYTF	TGTGCCACCAGCAGAGATCAGGGTCCTGGCTACACCTTC
TRBJ2-2	-	TRBV7-3	-	CASSPGLRNTGELFF	TGTGCCAGCAGCCCCGGTCTGCGGAACACCGGGGAGCTGTTTTTT
TRBJ1-6	TRBD1	TRBV28	-	CASRAAQGAVSSPLHF	TGTGCCAGCAGGGCAGCACAGGGGGCAGTAAGTTCACCCCTCCACTTT
TRBJ2-3	TRBD2	TRBV5-1	-	CASSLGGSGSVGDTQYF	TGCGCCAGCAGCTTGGGGGGTAGCGGGTCGGTTGGAGATACGCAGTATTTT
TRBJ2-1	TRBD1	TRBV6-5	-	CASSQQGAITDEQFF	TGTGCCAGCAGTCAACAGGGGGCAATTACGGATGAGCAGTTCTTC